This T cell receptor (beta chain) comes out of a study of blood T cell repertoires in COVID-19. There are a few counts of this clone. Data came from immunoSEQ multiplex PCR; TCRdb stores just in-frame clones and leaves some out. Here the sample spans 150,000 or so clones, under 95% being singletons. The receptor's source is a man aged 50-59 years with acute or convalescent COVID-19. The specimen was peripheral blood.

The CDR3 loop reads CASRRDSTSNQPQHF. In DNA, the CDR3 is TGTGCCAGCCGAAGGGACAGTACAAGCAATCAGCCCCAGCATTTT. This chain uses TRBV2 with TRBJ1-5; 7 bases are a match to TRBD1. This CDR3 comprises 15 residues. Per germline, CDR1 SNHLY and CDR2 FYNNEI. The V and J ends lost 8 bases and 1 base, in that order; junction bases with no gene match: 8.